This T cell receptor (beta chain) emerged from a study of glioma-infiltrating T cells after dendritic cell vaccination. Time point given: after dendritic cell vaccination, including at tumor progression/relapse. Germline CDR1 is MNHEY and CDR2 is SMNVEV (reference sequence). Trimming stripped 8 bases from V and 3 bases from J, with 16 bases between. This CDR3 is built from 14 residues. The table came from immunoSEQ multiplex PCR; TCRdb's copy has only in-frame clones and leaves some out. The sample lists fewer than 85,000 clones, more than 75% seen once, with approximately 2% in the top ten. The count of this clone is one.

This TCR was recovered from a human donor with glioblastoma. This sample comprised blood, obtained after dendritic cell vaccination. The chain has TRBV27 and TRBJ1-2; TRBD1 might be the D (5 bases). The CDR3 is CASSFSVGDYGYTF. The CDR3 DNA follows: TGTGCCAGCTCTTTTTCGGTAGGGGACTATGGCTACACCTTC.